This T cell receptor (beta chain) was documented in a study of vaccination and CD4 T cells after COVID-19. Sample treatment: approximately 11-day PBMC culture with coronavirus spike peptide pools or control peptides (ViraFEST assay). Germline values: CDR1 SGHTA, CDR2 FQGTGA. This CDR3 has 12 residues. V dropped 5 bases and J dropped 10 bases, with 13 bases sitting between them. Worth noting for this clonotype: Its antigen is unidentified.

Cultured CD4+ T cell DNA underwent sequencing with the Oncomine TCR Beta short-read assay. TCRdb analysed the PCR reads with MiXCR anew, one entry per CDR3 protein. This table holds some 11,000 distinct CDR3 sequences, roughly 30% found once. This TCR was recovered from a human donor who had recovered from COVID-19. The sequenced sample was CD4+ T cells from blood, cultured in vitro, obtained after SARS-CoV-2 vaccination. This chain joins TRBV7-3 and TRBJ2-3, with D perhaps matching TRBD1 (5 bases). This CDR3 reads CASSPGPGSQYF. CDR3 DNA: TGTGCCAGCAGCCCAGGGCCAGGGTCGCAGTATTTT.